This T cell receptor (beta chain) was documented in a study of CD8+ T cells in alopecia areata. cDNA prepared by RNA extraction and subsequent reverse transcription served as the template for sequencing. Sequencing was performed with immunoSEQ multiplex PCR; in TCRdb, only in-frame clones are kept and a portion is missing. The table lists 200,000 to 300,000 clones, no singletons, with 1.2% in the top ten. Separation of pooled cutaneous lymph node cells was by sorting with CD4, CD8alpha, NKG2D, NKG2ACE and other markers. Remarks on this clone: The genes and germline here are from mouse. The read is 4 residues too short to cover the CDR3 end, so that end is filled in from the germline J gene.

Trimming cost V 2 bases and J 3 bases, with 10 bases left between them. This CDR3 contains 14 residues. The germline CDR1 and CDR2 sequences are NSHNY and SYGAGN. This chain links TRBV13-1 with TRBJ2-5; D is perhaps TRBD1 (6 bases). Sequences were obtained from CD4+ T cells sorted from a lymph node. This TCR was recovered from a C3H/HeJ mouse with alopecia areata. As its MHC haplotype, the strain has H2-k. Incomplete CDR3 DNA: TGTGCCAGCAGTGACACGGGACAACAAGAC. Translating gives CASSDTGQQD. The entire CDR3 is CASSDTGQQDTQYF.